The present TCR beta chain was sequenced within a study of blood T cell repertoires in COVID-19. Looking at the study overall: The United States, Italy and Spain supplied acute and convalescent COVID-19 samples. T cells, B-cell-depleted T cells, or PBMCs provided the cDNA or gDNA that served as material.

The CDR3 runs to 14 residues. Germline-derived CDR1 and CDR2 are MDHEN and SYDVKM. The V gene end was trimmed by 2 bases and the J gene end by 3 bases; junction bases not matched to a gene: 4. In the original processing: Estimates of nucleated cell counts were drawn from the amplification of reference gene primers. Generated by immunoSEQ multiplex PCR, the TCRdb table keeps only in-frame clones and is missing some. That table furnishes V, J and clone size, whereas the DNA furnished D and trimming. Found here are 130,000 to 150,000 clones, 80% to 90% of them singletons; the top ten hold 8.5% to 9.5%. The V gene is TRBV28, the J gene TRBJ2-7, with TRBD1 matching over 7 bases. Sequencing was performed on peripheral blood. The source of this sequence is a woman in her forties or fifties with active or convalescent COVID-19. For the CDR3, the DNA is TGTGCCAGCAGTTTAAGGGGGCCCCTCTACGAGCAGTACTTC. This sequence encodes CASSLRGPLYEQYF.